This passage covers 27 T cell receptor beta chains from one sample sequenced in a study of shared clonotypes between healthy human individuals. Libraries were prepared by immunoSEQ multiplex PCR; TCRdb keeps only in-frame clonotypes and omits some of them. This table has fewer than 1.8 million clones, just under 99% appearing once. The specimen was naive CD4+ T cells sorted from blood. Regarding subset: CD45RA+ positively selected. These receptors all stem from a man younger than 45 in good health.

The genes are TRBV10-1 and TRBJ2-3; 7 positions agree with TRBD2. This CDR3 spans 15 amino acids. The junction had 5 bases not matched to a gene; V was cut back by 3 bases and J by 2 bases. Per the germline V gene, CDR1 is WNHNN and CDR2 is SYGVQD (reference sequence). CDR3 sequence reads: CASSDPSGYTDTQYF. The CDR3 coding sequence is TGCGCCAGCAGTGACCCTAGCGGATACACAGATACGCAGTATTTT.

This sequence joins TRBV12-5 and TRBJ1-1; D is possibly TRBD1 (5 bases). Trimming pared 6 bases from V and 2 bases from J, leaving 10 bases between. The CDR3 totals 13 residues. CDR1 LGHNT and CDR2 FRNRAP come from the germline V gene. The CDR3 nucleotides read TGTGCTAGTGGGAGGACAATTAACACTGAAGCTTTCTTT. This codes for CASGRTINTEAFF.

This chain links TRBV7-2 with TRBJ2-1, with 8 bases aligning to TRBD2. CDR3 length: 15 amino acids. The germline gives CDR1 SGHTA, CDR2 FQGNSA. V gave up 5 bases and J gave up 0 bases; unmatched junction bases: 3. This chain's CDR3 is CASSLSGTSYNEQFF. The DNA for the CDR3 is TGTGCCAGCAGCCTTAGCGGGACCTCCTACAATGAGCAGTTCTTC. The whole variable domain, filled in from reference TRBV7-2 and TRBJ2-1, reads GAGVSQSPSNKVTEKGKDVELRCDPISGHTALYWYRQSLGQGLEFLIYFQGNSAPDKSGLPSDRFSAERTGGSVSTLTIQRTQQEDSAVYLCASSLSGTSYNEQFFGPGTRLTVL.

The chain employs TRBV5-4 and TRBJ1-1, with TRBD1 matching over 8 bases. There are 16 residues in the CDR3. CDR1 and CDR2 (germline): SGHNT, YYREEE (reference sequence). V was pared by 0 bases and J by 7 bases, with 11 bases of the junction left unmatched. The CDR3 DNA follows: TGTGCCAGCAGCTTGGGACCGCAGGGGGCGCAGGGTGAAGCTTTCTTT. Its protein is CASSLGPQGAQGEAFF.

This clone was observed a single time. The V call is TRBV5-1, the J call TRBJ2-1; D call uncertain. There are 16 residues in the CDR3. Germline values: CDR1 SGHRS, CDR2 YFSETQ. V lost 1 base and J lost 0, with 11 bases in between. CDR3: CASSLLPVSSYNEQFF. The CDR3 DNA reads as TGCGCCAGCAGCTTGCTCCCGGTTAGCTCCTACAATGAGCAGTTCTTC.

CDR3 region: CASSHRSSNTGELFF. The CDR3, as DNA: TGTGCCAGCAGCCATCGGAGCTCGAACACCGGGGAGCTGTTTTTT. The gene calls are TRBV4-2 and TRBJ2-2; D gene unclear. Trimming removed 3 bases at V and 0 bases at J, with 8 bases between. Germline V lookup: CDR1 LGHNA, CDR2 YNFKEQ. This CDR3 spans 15 amino acids.

About this clone: The same CDR3 arises from other DNA sequences in this sample as well. This chain joins TRBV18 and TRBJ1-1; TRBD1 matches 7 bases. The CDR3 has 14 amino acids. The germline gives CDR1 KGHSH, CDR2 LQKENI. V lost 4 bases to trimming and J lost 0 bases; unmatched junction nucleotides: 2. CDR3 sequence reads: CASSRDRVNTEAFF. As DNA, the CDR3 is TGTGCCAGCTCACGCGACAGGGTGAACACTGAAGCTTTCTTT.

The chain links TRBV5-1 to TRBJ2-1; 8 bases match TRBD2. The V gene end was trimmed by 2 bases and the J gene end by 2 bases; junction bases not matched to a gene: 12. The CDR3 contains 18 residues. Germline lookup yields CDR1 SGHRS and CDR2 YFSETQ. Here the CDR3 reads CASSFRAVLAGTYNEQFF. CDR3 nucleotide sequence: TGCGCCAGCAGCTTCCGGGCCGTTCTAGCGGGTACCTACAATGAGCAGTTCTTC.

This clone was observed once. The J gene is TRBJ2-1, the V gene TRBV29-1; 9 bases match TRBD1. V shed 3 bases and J 5 bases; nucleotides not matched to a gene: 5. There are 14 residues in the CDR3. The V gene's germline CDR1 is SQVTM and CDR2 ANQGSEA. As DNA, the CDR3 is TGCAGCGTTGATCGGGACAGGGAGGACAATGAGCAGTTCTTC. Its protein is CSVDRDREDNEQFF.

The chain recombines TRBV27 with TRBJ2-7, with TRBD2 matching over 8 bases. After removal of 3 bases from V and 7 bases from J, the junction contained 8 bases not matched to a gene. Germline CDR1 is MNHEY and CDR2 is SMNVEV (reference sequence). The length of the CDR3 is 14 residues. DNA for the CDR3: TGTGCCAGCAGTTTGAGCGGGAGCGGAAAGGAGCAGTACTTC. Its protein product is CASSLSGSGKEQYF.

A single count supports this clone. This sequence joins TRBV5-4 and TRBJ2-2, with 7 positions matching TRBD2. In germline, CDR1 is SGHNT, CDR2 YYREEE (reference sequence). There are 15 residues in the CDR3. Trimming removed 4 bases from V and 7 bases from J; junction bases left unmatched: 10. The CDR3: CASSLARGSFGELFF. The CDR3 DNA sequence: TGTGCCAGCAGCCTAGCTCGCGGGAGTTTCGGGGAGCTGTTTTTT. The full variable domain, with the rest looked up from reference TRBV5-4 and TRBJ2-2, is ETGVTQSPTHLIKTRGQQVTLRCSSQSGHNTVSWYQQALGQGPQFIFQYYREEENGRGNFPPRFSGLQFPNYSSELNVNALELDDSALYLCASSLARGSFGELFFGEGSRLTVL.

V gene TRBV10-3 combines with J gene TRBJ2-7; possible D gene TRBD2, 6 bases. V was clipped by 3 bases and J by 2 bases, with 20 bases between them. The CDR3 loop spans 17 amino acids. Germline CDR1 and CDR2: ENHRY and SYGVKD. CDR3 protein: CAISDHLAGTSPYEQYF. The CDR3 bases are TGTGCCATCAGTGACCACTTGGCGGGGACCTCCCCCTACGAGCAGTACTTC.

Comment on this clone: Within the sample, other DNA sequences also encode this same CDR3. The J gene is TRBJ2-5, the V gene TRBV7-2; D call uncertain. The CDR3 is made up of 12 amino acids. Trimming removed 1 base from V and 5 bases from J, with 5 bases in between. Germline loops: CDR1 SGHTA, CDR2 FQGNSA. The CDR3 DNA sequence: TGTGCCAGCAGCTTAGTTTTGGAGACCCAGTACTTC. Its translation is CASSLVLETQYF. The full variable domain, its missing parts supplied by reference TRBV7-2 and TRBJ2-5, is GAGVSQSPSNKVTEKGKDVELRCDPISGHTALYWYRQSLGQGLEFLIYFQGNSAPDKSGLPSDRFSAERTGGSVSTLTIQRTQQEDSAVYLCASSLVLETQYFGPGTRLLVL.

J is TRBJ2-5 and V is TRBV19; possibly TRBD2 for D (5 bases). Germline CDR1 reads LNHDA; CDR2 reads SQIVND (reference sequence). There are 13 residues in the CDR3. The V end was cut by 5 bases, the J end by 2 bases, with 9 bases between. The CDR3 reads CASSSRGQETQYF. DNA of the CDR3: TGTGCCAGTAGTTCAAGAGGGCAAGAGACCCAGTACTTC.

V gene TRBV5-1 combines with J gene TRBJ2-7; 8 nucleotides line up with TRBD1. The germline gives CDR1 SGHRS, CDR2 YFSETQ. The CDR3 is made up of 16 amino acids. The ends lost 2 bases at V and 0 bases at J; junction bases unmatched: 7. The CDR3 reads CASSFLDRDGSYEQYF. The DNA of the CDR3 is TGCGCCAGCAGCTTCTTGGACAGGGACGGCTCCTACGAGCAGTACTTC.

The gene calls are TRBV25-1 and TRBJ2-3; D gene ambiguous. In germline, CDR1 is MGHDK, CDR2 SYGVNS. Trimming stripped 3 bases from V and 2 bases from J, with 9 bases between. CDR3 length: 14 residues. In DNA form, the CDR3 reads TGTGCCAGCAGTGACCTACAGTCCACAGATACGCAGTATTTT. Protein: CASSDLQSTDTQYF.

J is TRBJ1-1 and V is TRBV28; perhaps TRBD1 as D (5 bases). This CDR3 is 12 amino acids long. Germline CDR1 reads MDHEN; CDR2 reads SYDVKM. With 8 bases removed from V and 4 bases from J, the gap between germline ends came to 11 bases. CDR3 region: CASGGLSTEAFF. CDR3 nucleotides: TGTGCCAGCGGGGGGTTGAGCACTGAAGCTTTCTTT.

V usage is TRBV7-6 and J usage is TRBJ1-5, with D maybe TRBD1 (5 bases). The CDR3 extends over 14 amino acids. Per the germline V gene, CDR1 is SGHVS and CDR2 is FNYEAQ. V was trimmed by 1 base and J by 6 bases, leaving 10 bases between them. The CDR3 nucleotides read TGTGCCAGCAGCTTAGAGAGGGGTGGTCAGCCCCAGCATTTT. This encodes CASSLERGGQPQHF.

This rearrangement joins TRBV6-5 to TRBJ2-2; D is perhaps TRBD1 (5 bases). The CDR3 covers 16 residues. Germline V gives CDR1 MNHEY, CDR2 SVGAGI. The germline V and J ends were trimmed by 4 bases and 1 base, with 13 bases remaining between them. Here the CDR3 reads CASSFYDRLNTGELFF. The CDR3 nucleotides read TGTGCCAGCAGTTTTTATGACAGACTGAACACCGGGGAGCTGTTTTTT.

The chain is built from TRBV5-1 and TRBJ2-1; D might be TRBD2 (5 bases). Trimming left V 0 bases short and J 8 bases short, with 12 bases between. Germline V CDR1 and CDR2: SGHRS, YFSETQ. The CDR3 is 14 residues long. Here the CDR3 reads CASSLGELVDEQFF. The CDR3 DNA sequence: TGCGCCAGCAGCTTGGGAGAACTAGTGGATGAGCAGTTCTTC.

The rearrangement links TRBV6-5 to TRBJ1-2; 9 bases line up with TRBD1. With V trimmed by 10 bases and J by 1 base, 10 bases remained unmatched. The V gene's germline CDR1 is MNHEY and CDR2 SVGAGI. The CDR3 is made up of 15 amino acids. Here the CDR3 reads CATLTGGVFNYGYTF. CDR3 nucleotide sequence: TGTGCCACCCTGACAGGGGGAGTTTTTAACTATGGCTACACCTTC.

Notes on this clone: The sample holds other DNA sequences that translate to the same CDR3. V usage is TRBV4-2 and J usage is TRBJ2-5, with D hard to call. Between the trimmed V and J ends, which lost 1 base and 0 bases, there was a span of 6 bases. The germline V gene encodes CDR1 LGHNA and CDR2 YNFKEQ. The CDR3 is 14 amino acids. The CDR3 here is CASSQGTYQETQYF. The CDR3 DNA reads TGTGCCAGCAGCCAAGGAACGTACCAAGAGACCCAGTACTTC.

The J gene is TRBJ2-3, the V gene TRBV14; perhaps TRBD2 as D (6 bases). The CDR3 runs 18 residues. With 0 bases removed from V and 0 bases from J, the gap between germline ends came to 16 bases. The germline CDR1 and CDR2 sequences are SGHDN and FVKESK. CDR3 nucleotides: TGTGCCAGCAGCCAAGAAAGTAAGCGGGTACTTAGCACAGATACGCAGTATTTT. This translates into CASSQESKRVLSTDTQYF.

V is TRBV6-1 and J is TRBJ2-1; 11 nucleotides match TRBD2. Per the germline V gene, CDR1 is MNHNS and CDR2 is SASEGT. V trimming: 9 bases; J trimming: 6 bases; junction bases outside the gene matches: 4. The CDR3 is 13 amino acids. CDR3 nucleotides: TGTGCCAGTAGCGGGAGGGCCCTCAATGAGCAGTTCTTC. It is translated as CASSGRALNEQFF.

The chain combines TRBV2 with TRBJ1-5, with 9 bases matching TRBD1. Germline CDR1 and CDR2: SNHLY and FYNNEI. The V segment lost 10 bases and the J segment 4 bases; nucleotides outside the gene matches: 11. The CDR3 is made up of 15 amino acids. The CDR3 DNA reads TGTGCCACCAGATCCGGGACAGGGAGAAATCAGCCCCAGCATTTT. The encoded protein is CATRSGTGRNQPQHF.

This chain uses TRBV28 with TRBJ1-1; D uncertain. V was pared by 2 bases and J by 7 bases, with 8 bases between. The CDR3 loop spans 12 amino acids. Germline values: CDR1 MDHEN, CDR2 SYDVKM. Written as DNA, the CDR3 is TGTGCCAGCAGTTTAGCGCACCTTGAAGCTTTCTTT. It specifies CASSLAHLEAFF.

This rearrangement joins TRBV6-1 to TRBJ2-2, with TRBD1 as a possible D gene (7 bases). With 1 base removed from V and 3 bases from J, the gap between germline ends came to 12 bases. CDR3 length: 16 residues. Germline CDR1 reads MNHNS; CDR2 reads SASEGT. The CDR3 is CASSEGRGLDTGELFF. The CDR3 coding sequence is TGTGCCAGCAGTGAAGGGAGGGGGCTGGACACCGGGGAGCTGTTTTTT.